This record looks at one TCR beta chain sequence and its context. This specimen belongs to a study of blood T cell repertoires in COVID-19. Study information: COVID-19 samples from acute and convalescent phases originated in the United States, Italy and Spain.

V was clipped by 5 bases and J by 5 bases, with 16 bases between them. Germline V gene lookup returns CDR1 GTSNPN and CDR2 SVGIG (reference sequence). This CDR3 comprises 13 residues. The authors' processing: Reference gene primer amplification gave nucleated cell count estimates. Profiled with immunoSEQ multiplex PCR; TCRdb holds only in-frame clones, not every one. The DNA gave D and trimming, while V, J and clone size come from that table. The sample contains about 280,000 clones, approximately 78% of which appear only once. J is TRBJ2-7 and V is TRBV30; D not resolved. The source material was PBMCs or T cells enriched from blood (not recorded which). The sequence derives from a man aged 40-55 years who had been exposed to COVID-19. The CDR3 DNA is TGTGCCTGGTCCTTCATGAGCCTCAACGAGCAGTACTTC. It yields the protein CAWSFMSLNEQYF.